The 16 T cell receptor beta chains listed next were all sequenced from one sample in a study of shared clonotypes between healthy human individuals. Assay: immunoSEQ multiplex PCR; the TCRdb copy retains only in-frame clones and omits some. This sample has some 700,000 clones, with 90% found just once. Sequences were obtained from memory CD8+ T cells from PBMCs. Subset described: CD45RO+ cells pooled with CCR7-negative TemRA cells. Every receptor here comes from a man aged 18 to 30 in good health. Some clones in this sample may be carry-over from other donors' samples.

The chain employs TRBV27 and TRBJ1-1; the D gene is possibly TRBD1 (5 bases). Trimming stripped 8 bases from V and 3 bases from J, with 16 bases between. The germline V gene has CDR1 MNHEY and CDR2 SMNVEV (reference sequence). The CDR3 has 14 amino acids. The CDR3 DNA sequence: TGTGCCAGCGCCGAAGGGAGGGGCTACACTGAAGCTTTCTTT. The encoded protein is CASAEGRGYTEAFF.

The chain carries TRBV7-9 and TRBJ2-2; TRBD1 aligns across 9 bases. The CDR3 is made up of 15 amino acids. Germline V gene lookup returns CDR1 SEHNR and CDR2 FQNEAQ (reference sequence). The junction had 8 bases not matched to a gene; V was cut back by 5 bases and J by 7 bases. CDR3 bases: TGTGCCAGCAGCACCGGGACAGGGTCCCACGGGGAGCTGTTTTTT. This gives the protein CASSTGTGSHGELFF. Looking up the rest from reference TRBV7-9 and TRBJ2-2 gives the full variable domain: DTGVSQNPRHKITKRGQNVTFRCDPISEHNRLYWYRQTLGQGPEFLTYFQNEAQLEKSRLLSDRFSAERPKGSFSTLEIQRTEQGDSAMYLCASSTGTGSHGELFFGEGSRLTVL.

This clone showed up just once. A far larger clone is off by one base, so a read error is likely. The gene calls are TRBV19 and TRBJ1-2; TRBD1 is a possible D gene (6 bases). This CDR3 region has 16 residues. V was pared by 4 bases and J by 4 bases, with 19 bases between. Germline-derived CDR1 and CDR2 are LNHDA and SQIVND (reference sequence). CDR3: CASSTRTVRTPYGYTF. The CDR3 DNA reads TGTGCCAGTAGTACCCGGACAGTCCGAACACCCTATGGCTACACCTTC.

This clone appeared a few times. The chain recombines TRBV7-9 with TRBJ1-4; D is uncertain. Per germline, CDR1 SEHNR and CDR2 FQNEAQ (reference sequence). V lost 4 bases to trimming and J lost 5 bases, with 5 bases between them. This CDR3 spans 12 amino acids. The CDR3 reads CASSSGNEKLFF. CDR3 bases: TGTGCCAGCAGCTCGGGGAATGAAAAACTGTTTTTT.

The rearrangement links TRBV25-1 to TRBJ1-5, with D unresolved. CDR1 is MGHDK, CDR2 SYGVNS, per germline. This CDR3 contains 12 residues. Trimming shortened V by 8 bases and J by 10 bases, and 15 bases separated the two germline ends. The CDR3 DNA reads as TGTGCCAGCGGTGGGCACGGGTTCCCCCAGCATTTT. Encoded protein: CASGGHGFPQHF.

The CDR3 sequence: CASSFQDRSNQPQHF. For the CDR3, the DNA is TGTGCCAGCAGCTTTCAGGACAGAAGCAATCAGCCCCAGCATTTT. J is TRBJ1-5 and V is TRBV5-5, with D maybe TRBD1 (6 bases). Germline V lookup: CDR1 SGHKS, CDR2 YYEKEE (reference sequence). V was clipped by 2 bases and J by 1 base, with 10 bases between them. The CDR3 runs to 15 residues.

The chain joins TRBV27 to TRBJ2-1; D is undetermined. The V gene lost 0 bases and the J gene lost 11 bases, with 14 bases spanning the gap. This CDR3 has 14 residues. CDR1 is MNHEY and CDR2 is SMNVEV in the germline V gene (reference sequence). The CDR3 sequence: CASSLSRTYLQQFF. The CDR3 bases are TGTGCCAGCAGTTTATCGAGGACCTACCTTCAGCAGTTCTTC.

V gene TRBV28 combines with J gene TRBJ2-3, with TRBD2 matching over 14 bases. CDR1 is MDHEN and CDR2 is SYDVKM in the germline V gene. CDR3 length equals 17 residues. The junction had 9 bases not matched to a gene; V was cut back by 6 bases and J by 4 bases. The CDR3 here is CASSLRLAGGTSDTQYF. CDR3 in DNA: TGTGCCAGCAGCCTAAGACTAGCGGGAGGGACCTCAGATACGCAGTATTTT.

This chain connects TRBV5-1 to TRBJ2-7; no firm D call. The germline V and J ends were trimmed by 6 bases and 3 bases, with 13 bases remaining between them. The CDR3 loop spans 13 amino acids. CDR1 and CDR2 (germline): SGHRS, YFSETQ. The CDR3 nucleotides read TGCGCCAGCACAATTCGTTCCGGCTACGAGCAGTACTTC. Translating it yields CASTIRSGYEQYF.

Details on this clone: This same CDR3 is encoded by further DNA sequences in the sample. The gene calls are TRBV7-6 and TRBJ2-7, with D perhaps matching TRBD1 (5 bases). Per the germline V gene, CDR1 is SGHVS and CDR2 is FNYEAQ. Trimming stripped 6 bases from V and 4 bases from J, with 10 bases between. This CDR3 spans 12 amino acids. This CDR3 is CASSLGAYEQYF. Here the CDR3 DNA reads TGTGCCAGCAGTCTAGGGGCGTACGAGCAGTACTTC.

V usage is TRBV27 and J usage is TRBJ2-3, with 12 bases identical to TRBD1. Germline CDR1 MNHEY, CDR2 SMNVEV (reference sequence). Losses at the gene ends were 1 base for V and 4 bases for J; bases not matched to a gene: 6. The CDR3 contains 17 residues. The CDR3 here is CASSLWGTGGDADTQYF. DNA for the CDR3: TGTGCCAGCAGTTTATGGGGGACAGGGGGCGACGCAGATACGCAGTATTTT.

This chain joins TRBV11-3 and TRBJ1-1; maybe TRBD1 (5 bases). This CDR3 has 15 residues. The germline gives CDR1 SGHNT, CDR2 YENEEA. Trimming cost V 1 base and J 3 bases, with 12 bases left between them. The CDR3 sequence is CASSLGSGRDTEAFF. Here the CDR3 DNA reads TGTGCCAGCAGCTTAGGCTCAGGGAGGGACACTGAAGCTTTCTTT. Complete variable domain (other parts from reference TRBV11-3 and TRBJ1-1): EAGVVQSPRYKIIEKKQPVAFWCNPISGHNTLYWYLQNLGQGPELLIRYENEEAVDDSQLPKDRFSAERLKGVDSTLKIQPAELGDSAVYLCASSLGSGRDTEAFFGQGTRLTVV.

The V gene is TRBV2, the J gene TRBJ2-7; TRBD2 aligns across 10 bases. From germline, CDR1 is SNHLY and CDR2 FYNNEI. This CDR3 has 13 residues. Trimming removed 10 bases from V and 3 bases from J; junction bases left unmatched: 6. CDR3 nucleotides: TGTGCCACCACTAGCGGGACAAACTACGAGCAGTACTTC. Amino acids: CATTSGTNYEQYF.

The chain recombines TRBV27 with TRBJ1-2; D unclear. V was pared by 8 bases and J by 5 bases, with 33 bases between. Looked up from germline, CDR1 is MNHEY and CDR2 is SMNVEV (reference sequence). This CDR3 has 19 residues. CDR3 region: CASRNPRRVGQRIVYGYTF. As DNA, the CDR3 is TGTGCCAGCCGCAATCCGCGGAGAGTAGGGCAGAGGATTGTGTATGGCTACACCTTC.

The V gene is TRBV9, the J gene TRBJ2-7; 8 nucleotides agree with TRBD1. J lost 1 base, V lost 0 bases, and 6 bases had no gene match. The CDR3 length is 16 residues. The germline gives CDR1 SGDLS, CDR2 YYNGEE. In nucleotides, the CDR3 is TGTGCCAGCAGCGTAGAGGACAGGGCTGGTTCCTACGAGCAGTACTTC. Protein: CASSVEDRAGSYEQYF.

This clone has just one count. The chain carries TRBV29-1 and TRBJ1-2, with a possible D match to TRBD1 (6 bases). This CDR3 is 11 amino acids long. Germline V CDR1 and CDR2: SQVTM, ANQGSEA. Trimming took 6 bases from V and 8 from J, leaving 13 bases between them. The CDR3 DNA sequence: TGCAGCGTCGAGACAGGAGAAGGCTACACCTTC. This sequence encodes CSVETGEGYTF.